The present T cell receptor (beta chain) was sequenced within a study of shared clonotypes between healthy human individuals. On the study more broadly: A couple of women and three men aged 18 to 49 served as donors. Whole-study findings and limits: In a few donors, around 4.5% of naive CD4 clonotypes appeared in common. Unshared clonotypes carried lower generation probabilities than those common to all four donors.

Both subsets, CD45RA+ naive and CD45RA-negative memory, were split from the CD4+ cells. Only in-frame clones appear in the TCRdb table, and some are missing; sequencing was by immunoSEQ multiplex PCR. Altogether some 1.5 million clones are present, around 95% being singletons, with the ten largest covering about 1%. Germline CDR1 is SGDLS and CDR2 is YYNGEE. This CDR3 has 14 residues. With regard to this clone: The target antigen is unknown. The junction and the germline gene differ at one end; a read error may be behind it.

The specimen sequenced was naive CD4+ T cells sorted from blood. Subset described: CD45RA+ positively selected. The clonotype comes from a man aged 30-40 years in good health. The chain employs TRBV9 and TRBJ2-7; D is ambiguous. Here the CDR3 reads CASSVGVFSSEQYF. In nucleotides, the CDR3 is TGTGCCAGCAGCGTGGGCGTTTTTTCCTCCGAGCAGTACTTC.